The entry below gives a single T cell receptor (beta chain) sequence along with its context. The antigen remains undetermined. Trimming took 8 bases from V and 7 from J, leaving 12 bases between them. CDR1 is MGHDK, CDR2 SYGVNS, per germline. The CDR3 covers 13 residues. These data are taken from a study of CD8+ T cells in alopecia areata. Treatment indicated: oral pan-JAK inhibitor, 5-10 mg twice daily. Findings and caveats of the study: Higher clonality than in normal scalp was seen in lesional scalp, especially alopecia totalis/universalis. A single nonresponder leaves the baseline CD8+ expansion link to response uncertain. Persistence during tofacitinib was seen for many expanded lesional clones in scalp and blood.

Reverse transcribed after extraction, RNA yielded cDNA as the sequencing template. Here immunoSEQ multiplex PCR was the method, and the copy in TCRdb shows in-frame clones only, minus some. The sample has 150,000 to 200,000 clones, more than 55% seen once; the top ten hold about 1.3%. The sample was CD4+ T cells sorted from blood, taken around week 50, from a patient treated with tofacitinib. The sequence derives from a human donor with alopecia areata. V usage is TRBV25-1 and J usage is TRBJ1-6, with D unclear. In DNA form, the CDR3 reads TGTGCCAGCGCGAGGGATGAAAATTCACCCCTCCACTTT. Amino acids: CASARDENSPLHF.